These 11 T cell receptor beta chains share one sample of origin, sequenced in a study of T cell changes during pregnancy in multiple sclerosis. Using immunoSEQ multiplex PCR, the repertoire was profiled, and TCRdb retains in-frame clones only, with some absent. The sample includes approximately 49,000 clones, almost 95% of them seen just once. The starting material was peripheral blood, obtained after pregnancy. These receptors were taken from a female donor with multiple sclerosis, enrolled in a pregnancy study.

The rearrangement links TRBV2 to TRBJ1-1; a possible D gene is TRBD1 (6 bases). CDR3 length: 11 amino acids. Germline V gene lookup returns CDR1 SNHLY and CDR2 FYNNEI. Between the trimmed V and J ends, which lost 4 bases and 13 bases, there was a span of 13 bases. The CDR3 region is CASSVDRTYFF. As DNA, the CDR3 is TGTGCCAGCAGTGTAGACAGGACCTATTTCTTT. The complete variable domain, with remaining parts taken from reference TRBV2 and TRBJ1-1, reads EPEVTQTPSHQVTQMGQEVILRCVPISNHLYFYWYRQILGQKVEFLVSFYNNEISEKSEIFDDQFSVERPDGSNFTLKIRSTKLEDSAMYFCASSVDRTYFFGQGTRLTVV.

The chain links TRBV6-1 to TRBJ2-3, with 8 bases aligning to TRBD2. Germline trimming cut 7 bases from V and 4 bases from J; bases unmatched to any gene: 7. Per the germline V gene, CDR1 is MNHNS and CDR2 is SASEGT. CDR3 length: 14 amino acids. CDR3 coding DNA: TGTGCCAGCAATGGGCGGGGGGTCTCAGATACGCAGTATTTT. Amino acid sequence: CASNGRGVSDTQYF.

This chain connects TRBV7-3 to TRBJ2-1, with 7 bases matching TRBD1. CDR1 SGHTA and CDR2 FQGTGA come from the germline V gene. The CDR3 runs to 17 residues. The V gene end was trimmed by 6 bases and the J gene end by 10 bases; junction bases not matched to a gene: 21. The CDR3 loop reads CASSSPLTRGQAKEQFF. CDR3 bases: TGTGCCAGCAGTTCCCCCCTCACGCGCGGACAGGCCAAGGAGCAGTTCTTC.

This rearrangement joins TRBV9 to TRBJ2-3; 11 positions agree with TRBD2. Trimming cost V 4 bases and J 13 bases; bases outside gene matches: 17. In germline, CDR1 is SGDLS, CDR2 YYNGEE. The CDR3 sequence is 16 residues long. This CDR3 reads CASSKTPGTSGPGEYF. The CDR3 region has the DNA TGTGCCAGCAGCAAAACCCCCGGGACTAGCGGCCCGGGGGAGTATTTT.

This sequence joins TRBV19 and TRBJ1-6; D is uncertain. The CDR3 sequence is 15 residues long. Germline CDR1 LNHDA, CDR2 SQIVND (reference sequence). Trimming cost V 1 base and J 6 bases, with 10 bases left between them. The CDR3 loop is CASSIARSSNSPLHF. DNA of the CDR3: TGTGCCAGTAGTATAGCCAGGTCTTCTAATTCACCCCTCCACTTT.

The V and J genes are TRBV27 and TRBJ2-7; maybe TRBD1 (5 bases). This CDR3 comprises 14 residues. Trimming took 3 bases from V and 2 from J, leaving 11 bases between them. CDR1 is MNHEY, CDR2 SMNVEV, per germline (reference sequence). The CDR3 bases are TGTGCCAGCAGTTTTACCCAAGGGGCCTACGAGCAGTACTTC. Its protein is CASSFTQGAYEQYF.

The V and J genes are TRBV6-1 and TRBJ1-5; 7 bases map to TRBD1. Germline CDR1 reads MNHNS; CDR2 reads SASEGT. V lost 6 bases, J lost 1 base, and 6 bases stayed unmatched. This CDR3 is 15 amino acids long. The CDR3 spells CASRFRDSSNQPQHF. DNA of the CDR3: TGTGCCAGCAGATTCCGGGACAGCAGCAATCAGCCCCAGCATTTT.

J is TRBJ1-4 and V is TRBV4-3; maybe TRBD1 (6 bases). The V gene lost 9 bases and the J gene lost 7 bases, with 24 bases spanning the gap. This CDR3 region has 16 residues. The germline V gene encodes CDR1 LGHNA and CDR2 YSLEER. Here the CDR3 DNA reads TGCGCCAGTTTGGATTGGCGGGGGACACTTGGTGAAAAACTGTTTTTT. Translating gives CASLDWRGTLGEKLFF.

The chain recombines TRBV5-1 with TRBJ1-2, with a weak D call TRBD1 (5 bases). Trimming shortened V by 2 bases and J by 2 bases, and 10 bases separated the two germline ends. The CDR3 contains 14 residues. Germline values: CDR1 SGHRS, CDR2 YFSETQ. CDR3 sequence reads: CASSFRVGNYGYTF. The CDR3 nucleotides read TGCGCCAGCAGCTTCAGGGTGGGAAACTATGGCTACACCTTC.

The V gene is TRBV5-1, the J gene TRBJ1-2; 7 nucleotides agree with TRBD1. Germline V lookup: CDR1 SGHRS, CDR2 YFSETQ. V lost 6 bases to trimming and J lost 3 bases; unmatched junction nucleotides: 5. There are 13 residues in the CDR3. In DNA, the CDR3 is TGCGCCAGCACTTTCAGGGGGGACTATGGCTACACCTTC. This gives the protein CASTFRGDYGYTF.

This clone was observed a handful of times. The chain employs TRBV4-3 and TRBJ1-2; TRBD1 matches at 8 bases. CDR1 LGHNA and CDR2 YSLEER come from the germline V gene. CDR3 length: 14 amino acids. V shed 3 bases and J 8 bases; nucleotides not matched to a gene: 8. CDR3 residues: CASSQYQGAGGYTF. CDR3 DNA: TGCGCCAGCAGCCAGTACCAGGGGGCCGGAGGCTACACCTTC.